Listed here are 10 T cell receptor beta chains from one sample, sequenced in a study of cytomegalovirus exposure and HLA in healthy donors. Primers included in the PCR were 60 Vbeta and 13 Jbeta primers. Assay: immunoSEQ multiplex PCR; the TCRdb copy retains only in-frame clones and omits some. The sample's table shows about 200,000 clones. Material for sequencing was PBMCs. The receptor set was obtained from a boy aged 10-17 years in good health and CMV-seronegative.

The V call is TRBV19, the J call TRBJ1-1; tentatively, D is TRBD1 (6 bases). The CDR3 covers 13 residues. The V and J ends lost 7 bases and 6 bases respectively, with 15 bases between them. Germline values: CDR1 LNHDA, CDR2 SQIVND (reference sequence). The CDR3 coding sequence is TGTGCCAGTATCCACAGGGTATTCGCTGAAGCTTTCTTT. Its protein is CASIHRVFAEAFF.

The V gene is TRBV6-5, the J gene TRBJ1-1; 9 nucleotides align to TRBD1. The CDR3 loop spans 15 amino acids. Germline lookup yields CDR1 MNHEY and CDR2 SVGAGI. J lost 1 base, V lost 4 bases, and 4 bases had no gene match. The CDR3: CASSLNRGQNTEAFF. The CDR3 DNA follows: TGTGCCAGCAGTTTAAACAGGGGGCAGAACACTGAAGCTTTCTTT.

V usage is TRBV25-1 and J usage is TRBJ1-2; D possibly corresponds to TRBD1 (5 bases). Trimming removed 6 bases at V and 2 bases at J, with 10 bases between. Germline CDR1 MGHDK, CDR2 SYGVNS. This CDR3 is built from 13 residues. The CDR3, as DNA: TGTGCCAGCAGCTCGGACAAGAACTATGGCTACACCTTC. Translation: CASSSDKNYGYTF.

CDR3 loop: CSVEDYGGTEAFF. Here the CDR3 DNA reads TGCAGCGTTGAAGATTACGGTGGTACTGAAGCTTTCTTT. The chain couples TRBV29-1 to TRBJ1-1, with D hard to call. The CDR3 has 13 amino acids. In germline, CDR1 is SQVTM, CDR2 ANQGSEA. Trimming pared 0 bases from V and 5 bases from J, leaving 10 bases between. Variable domain in full (rest from reference TRBV29-1 and TRBJ1-1): SAVISQKPSRDICQRGTSLTIQCQVDSQVTMMFWYRQQPGQSLTLIATANQGSEATYESGFVIDKFPISRPNLTFSTLTVSNMSPEDSSIYLCSVEDYGGTEAFFGQGTRLTVV.

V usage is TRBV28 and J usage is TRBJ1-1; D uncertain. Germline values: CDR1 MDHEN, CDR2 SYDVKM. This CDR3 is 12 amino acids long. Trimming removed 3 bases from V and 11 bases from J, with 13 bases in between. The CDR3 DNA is TGTGCCAGCAGTTTCCTTGGGCACCTTGCTTTCTTT. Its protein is CASSFLGHLAFF.

The CDR3 DNA sequence: TGTGCCAGTAGTATCAACAGGGAATACGAGCAGTACTTC. Amino acid sequence: CASSINREYEQYF. The chain joins TRBV19 to TRBJ2-7, with TRBD1 as a possible D gene (6 bases). CDR1 and CDR2 (germline): LNHDA, SQIVND (reference sequence). Trimming shortened V by 3 bases and J by 4 bases, and 10 bases separated the two germline ends. This CDR3 has 13 residues.

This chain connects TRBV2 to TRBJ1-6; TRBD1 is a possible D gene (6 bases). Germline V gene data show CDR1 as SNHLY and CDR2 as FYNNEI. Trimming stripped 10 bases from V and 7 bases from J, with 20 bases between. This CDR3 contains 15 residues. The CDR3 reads CANRGGEGRNSPLHF. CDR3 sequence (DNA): TGTGCCAACAGAGGGGGGGAGGGGAGAAATTCACCCCTCCACTTT.

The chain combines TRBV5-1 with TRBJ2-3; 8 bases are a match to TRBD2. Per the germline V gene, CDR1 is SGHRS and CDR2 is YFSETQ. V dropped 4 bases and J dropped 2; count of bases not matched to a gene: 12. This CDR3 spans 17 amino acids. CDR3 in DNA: TGCGCCAGCAGCGAAGCGGGGGCCGGCTCATCCACAGATACGCAGTATTTT. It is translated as CASSEAGAGSSTDTQYF.

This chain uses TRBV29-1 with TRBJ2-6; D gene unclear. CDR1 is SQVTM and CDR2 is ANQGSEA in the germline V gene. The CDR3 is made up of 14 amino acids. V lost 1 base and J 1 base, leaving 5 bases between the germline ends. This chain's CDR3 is CSVEVLSGANVLTF. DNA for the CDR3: TGCAGCGTTGAAGTTCTTTCTGGGGCCAACGTCCTGACTTTC.

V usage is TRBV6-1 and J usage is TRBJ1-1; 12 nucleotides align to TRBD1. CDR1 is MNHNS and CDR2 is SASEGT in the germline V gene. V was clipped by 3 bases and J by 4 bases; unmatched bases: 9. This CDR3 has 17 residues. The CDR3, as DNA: TGTGCCAGCAGTGACGGGACAGGGGGCAGTGTTAGCACTGAAGCTTTCTTT. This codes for CASSDGTGGSVSTEAFF.